This T cell receptor (beta chain) was obtained from a study of Ad26.COV2.S vaccination and SARS-CoV-2 variants. Study-wide context: Participant was drawn from the COV1001 Ad26.COV2.S trial arm. Findings and caveats of the study: Following vaccination, spike-specific CD8+ and CD4+ T cell responses reportedly exhibited substantial breadth.

The V and J ends lost 3 bases and 7 bases, in that order; junction bases with no gene match: 8. The CDR3 contains 14 residues. Germline loops: CDR1 MGHDK, CDR2 SYGVNS. Libraries were prepared by immunoSEQ multiplex PCR; TCRdb keeps only in-frame clonotypes and omits some of them. The profile covers about 680,000 clones, with about 89% appearing a single time and about 1.5% taken by the ten largest. This clone was recorded only once. The antigen is not known. Treatment noted: 15 to 20 received Ad26.COV2.S at low or high dose, single or two shots; a few received placebo; per-sample allocation not given. It was on day 63 after the first vaccine or placebo injection that samples were taken. The vaccine antigen was prefusion-stabilized Wuhan SARS-CoV-2 spike.

J is TRBJ1-1 and V is TRBV25-1; 7 nucleotides align to TRBD1. Sequenced here: peripheral blood, sampled in a trial of Ad26.COV2.S vaccine versus placebo. The receptor was isolated from a person aged 18-60 years who received the Ad26.COV2.S COVID-19 vaccine or a placebo. CDR3 loop: CASSENRGSGEAFF. Written as DNA, the CDR3 is TGTGCCAGCAGTGAGAACAGGGGCAGTGGTGAAGCTTTCTTT.